The 15 T cell receptor beta chains given below trace back to one sample, sequenced in a study of brain metastases from non-small cell lung cancer (dated by TCRdb to between 2019 and 2020). The library was prepared using the immunoSEQ multiplex PCR assay. Drawn from immuneACCESS, this table holds only the in-frame rearrangements with V and J called that TCRdb kept. Clones are partly lost; checked studies trace under half to an unresolved V gene and leave the rest unexplained. The sample data list around 2,400 clones, and about 85% of these were observed just once. The top ten clonotypes cover approximately 6.8% of the sample. The material sequenced was primary lung tumor tissue. The cell subset or site label of this sample denotes: primary lung tumor paired with brain metastasis. These receptors all come from a donor at least 40 years old with non-small cell lung cancer.

V usage is TRBV9 and J usage is TRBJ2-1; 10 nucleotides line up with TRBD2. V lost 3 bases to trimming and J lost 10 bases; unmatched junction nucleotides: 4. The CDR3 consists of 13 residues. Germline CDR1 is SGDLS and CDR2 is YYNGEE. The CDR3 nucleotides are TGTGCCAGCAGCGGGACTAGCGGACGAGAGCAGTTCTTC. Its protein is CASSGTSGREQFF.

The chain combines TRBV27 with TRBJ1-2; D gene unclear. CDR3 length: 11 amino acids. Germline V gene sequence: CDR1 MNHEY, CDR2 SMNVEV (reference sequence). Trimming left V 6 bases short and J 0 bases short, with 2 bases between. Written as DNA, the CDR3 is TGTGCCAGCAGGGCTAACTATGGCTACACCTTC. Its translation is CASRANYGYTF.

This chain joins TRBV27 and TRBJ2-6; the D call may be TRBD1 or TRBD2 (5 bases each). Per germline, CDR1 MNHEY and CDR2 SMNVEV (reference sequence). The CDR3 contains 16 residues. Trimming left V 4 bases short and J 7 bases short, with 17 bases between. The CDR3, as DNA: TGTGCCAGCAGTTCGGGACGGCTCTCTGAAGCCAACGTCCTGACTTTC. This codes for CASSSGRLSEANVLTF.

The chain links TRBV6-5 to TRBJ1-1, with D possibly being TRBD1 (5 bases). There are 13 residues in the CDR3. Germline V CDR1 and CDR2: MNHEY, SVGAGI. Trimming took off 2 bases at V and 5 bases at J, with 9 bases between the two ends. The CDR3 DNA reads TGTGCCAGCAGTTACGGGGCGGGGACTGAAGCTTTCTTT. Encoded protein: CASSYGAGTEAFF.

V is TRBV10-1 and J is TRBJ2-2; D is unclear. Per the germline V gene, CDR1 is WNHNN and CDR2 is SYGVQD (reference sequence). This CDR3 region has 13 residues. The V end was cut by 2 bases, the J end by 5 bases, with 6 bases between. The CDR3 here is CASSENPTGELFF. CDR3 in DNA: TGCGCCAGCAGTGAGAACCCAACCGGGGAGCTGTTTTTT.

Only a few counts were recorded for this clone. This chain links TRBV7-3 with TRBJ1-3, with D maybe TRBD1 (6 bases). The germline gives CDR1 SGHTA, CDR2 FQGTGA. V lost 3 bases to trimming and J lost 2 bases, with 14 bases between them. This CDR3 is 16 amino acids long. This chain's CDR3 is CASSLRQVMAGNTIYF. The CDR3 coding sequence is TGTGCCAGCAGCTTGAGACAGGTAATGGCTGGAAACACCATATATTTT.

This clone has just one count. A read error may produce the germline difference seen at one junction end. This sequence joins TRBV28 and TRBJ2-3; possibly TRBD2 for D (5 bases). The CDR3 runs 12 residues. Germline V lookup: CDR1 MDHEN, CDR2 SYDVKM. Here the CDR3 DNA reads TGTGCCAGCAGACTAGTAAAAGATACGCAATATTTT. Its translation: CASRLVKDTQYF.

V usage is TRBV7-9 and J usage is TRBJ2-6, with D maybe TRBD1 (7 bases). Looked up from germline, CDR1 is SEHNR and CDR2 is FQNEAQ (reference sequence). V dropped 7 bases and J dropped 2 bases, with 15 bases sitting between them. The CDR3 runs to 16 residues. CDR3 nucleotide sequence: TGTGCCAGCACCCGACAGGGAGGCCCTGGGGCCAACGTCCTGACTTTC. Its translation is CASTRQGGPGANVLTF.

Concerning this clone: A junction boundary mismatches the germline segment, possibly from a read error. V usage is TRBV19 and J usage is TRBJ1-1; D may be TRBD1 (5 bases). Germline lookup yields CDR1 LNHDA and CDR2 SQIVND (reference sequence). The CDR3 extends over 14 amino acids. DNA of the CDR3: TGTGTCAGTAGTGTCCGGGACGATAACACTGAAGCTTTCTTT. Translating it yields CVSSVRDDNTEAFF.

The rearrangement links TRBV24-1 to TRBJ2-2; the D gene is possibly TRBD1 (5 bases). This CDR3 is built from 15 residues. V was shortened by 4 bases and J by 5 bases, with 13 bases between the two germline ends. Germline CDR1 and CDR2: KGHDR and SFDVKD. The CDR3 nucleotides are TGTGCCACCAGTGACGACGATCAGGGAACCGGGGAGCTGTTTTTT. This codes for CATSDDDQGTGELFF.

As for this clone: Germline is not matched at one junction end, which may reflect a read error. The genes are TRBV3-1 (or the pseudogene TRBV3-2) and TRBJ1-1; TRBD1 might be the D (5 bases). Germline loops: CDR1 LGHDT, CDR2 YNNKEL (reference sequence). The CDR3 extends over 13 amino acids. This CDR3 is CASSQGPDTEVFF. In DNA form, the CDR3 reads TGTGCCAGCAGCCAGGGTCCGGACACTGAAGTTTTCTTT.

Only a few counts were recorded for this clone. The chain recombines TRBV3-1 (or the pseudogene TRBV3-2) with TRBJ2-7; D is unclear. Germline V gene sequence: CDR1 LGHDT, CDR2 YNNKEL (reference sequence). V lost 0 bases, J lost 3 bases, and 9 bases lay in between. The CDR3 extends over 14 amino acids. The CDR3, as DNA: TGTGCCAGCAGCCAAGATCAACGCCTCTACGAGCAGTACTTC. Its translation is CASSQDQRLYEQYF.

The chain employs TRBV19 and TRBJ1-4; the D gene is possibly TRBD1 (5 bases). With 5 bases removed from V and 0 bases from J, the gap between germline ends came to 19 bases. The CDR3 extends over 18 amino acids. The V gene's germline CDR1 is LNHDA and CDR2 SQIVND (reference sequence). CDR3 in DNA: TGTGCCAGTAGTCCGGGCCGTGACAGACTTGCAACTAATGAAAAACTGTTTTTT. Amino acids: CASSPGRDRLATNEKLFF.

A remark on this clone: This sample also contains other DNA sequences that code for the same CDR3. CDR3 DNA sequence: TGTGCCAGTAGCCGAGACAGGGTACCGGATACGCAGTATTTT. Translating gives CASSRDRVPDTQYF. The J gene is TRBJ2-3, the V gene TRBV19; 7 nucleotides match TRBD1. With 6 bases clipped from V and 6 bases from J, the junction kept 9 bases outside the gene matches. CDR3 length equals 14 residues. Germline V CDR1 and CDR2: LNHDA, SQIVND (reference sequence).

Remarks on this clone: This sample also contains other DNA sequences that code for the same CDR3. The chain couples TRBV27 to TRBJ2-2; 9 positions match TRBD1. The germline V gene encodes CDR1 MNHEY and CDR2 SMNVEV (reference sequence). V lost 9 bases and J lost 4; bases outside the gene matches: 12. CDR3 length equals 16 residues. The DNA of the CDR3 is TGTGCCAGTAGCCCAACCGGGACAGGGACCACCGGGGAGCTGTTTTTT. The encoded protein is CASSPTGTGTTGELFF.